This TCR beta chain appears in the sequencing data of a study of cytomegalovirus exposure and HLA in healthy donors. General study findings and limits: The study flagged 150 to 200 TCR beta chains as cytomegalovirus-associated. Earlier results showed most TCR beta V segments being productive about 87% or about 30% of the time.

Trimming took off 4 bases at V and 2 bases at J, with 9 bases between the two ends. CDR1 and CDR2 (germline): SGHRS, YFSETQ. This CDR3 contains 14 residues. Concerning this clone: Its antigen remains unknown. The same CDR3 arises from other DNA sequences in this sample as well.

With 60 Vbeta and 13 Jbeta primers, the PCR was carried out. Assay: immunoSEQ multiplex PCR; the TCRdb copy retains only in-frame clones and omits some. The table lists about 200,000 clones, with over 0.75% in the top ten. The specimen was PBMCs. This receptor was obtained from a woman in her 30s in good health and CMV-seropositive. The chain couples TRBV5-1 to TRBJ1-4; D perhaps matches TRBD1 (6 bases). CDR3 DNA sequence: TGCGCCAGCAGCCCAGGGGCGACTAATGAAAAACTGTTTTTT. Translating it yields CASSPGATNEKLFF.